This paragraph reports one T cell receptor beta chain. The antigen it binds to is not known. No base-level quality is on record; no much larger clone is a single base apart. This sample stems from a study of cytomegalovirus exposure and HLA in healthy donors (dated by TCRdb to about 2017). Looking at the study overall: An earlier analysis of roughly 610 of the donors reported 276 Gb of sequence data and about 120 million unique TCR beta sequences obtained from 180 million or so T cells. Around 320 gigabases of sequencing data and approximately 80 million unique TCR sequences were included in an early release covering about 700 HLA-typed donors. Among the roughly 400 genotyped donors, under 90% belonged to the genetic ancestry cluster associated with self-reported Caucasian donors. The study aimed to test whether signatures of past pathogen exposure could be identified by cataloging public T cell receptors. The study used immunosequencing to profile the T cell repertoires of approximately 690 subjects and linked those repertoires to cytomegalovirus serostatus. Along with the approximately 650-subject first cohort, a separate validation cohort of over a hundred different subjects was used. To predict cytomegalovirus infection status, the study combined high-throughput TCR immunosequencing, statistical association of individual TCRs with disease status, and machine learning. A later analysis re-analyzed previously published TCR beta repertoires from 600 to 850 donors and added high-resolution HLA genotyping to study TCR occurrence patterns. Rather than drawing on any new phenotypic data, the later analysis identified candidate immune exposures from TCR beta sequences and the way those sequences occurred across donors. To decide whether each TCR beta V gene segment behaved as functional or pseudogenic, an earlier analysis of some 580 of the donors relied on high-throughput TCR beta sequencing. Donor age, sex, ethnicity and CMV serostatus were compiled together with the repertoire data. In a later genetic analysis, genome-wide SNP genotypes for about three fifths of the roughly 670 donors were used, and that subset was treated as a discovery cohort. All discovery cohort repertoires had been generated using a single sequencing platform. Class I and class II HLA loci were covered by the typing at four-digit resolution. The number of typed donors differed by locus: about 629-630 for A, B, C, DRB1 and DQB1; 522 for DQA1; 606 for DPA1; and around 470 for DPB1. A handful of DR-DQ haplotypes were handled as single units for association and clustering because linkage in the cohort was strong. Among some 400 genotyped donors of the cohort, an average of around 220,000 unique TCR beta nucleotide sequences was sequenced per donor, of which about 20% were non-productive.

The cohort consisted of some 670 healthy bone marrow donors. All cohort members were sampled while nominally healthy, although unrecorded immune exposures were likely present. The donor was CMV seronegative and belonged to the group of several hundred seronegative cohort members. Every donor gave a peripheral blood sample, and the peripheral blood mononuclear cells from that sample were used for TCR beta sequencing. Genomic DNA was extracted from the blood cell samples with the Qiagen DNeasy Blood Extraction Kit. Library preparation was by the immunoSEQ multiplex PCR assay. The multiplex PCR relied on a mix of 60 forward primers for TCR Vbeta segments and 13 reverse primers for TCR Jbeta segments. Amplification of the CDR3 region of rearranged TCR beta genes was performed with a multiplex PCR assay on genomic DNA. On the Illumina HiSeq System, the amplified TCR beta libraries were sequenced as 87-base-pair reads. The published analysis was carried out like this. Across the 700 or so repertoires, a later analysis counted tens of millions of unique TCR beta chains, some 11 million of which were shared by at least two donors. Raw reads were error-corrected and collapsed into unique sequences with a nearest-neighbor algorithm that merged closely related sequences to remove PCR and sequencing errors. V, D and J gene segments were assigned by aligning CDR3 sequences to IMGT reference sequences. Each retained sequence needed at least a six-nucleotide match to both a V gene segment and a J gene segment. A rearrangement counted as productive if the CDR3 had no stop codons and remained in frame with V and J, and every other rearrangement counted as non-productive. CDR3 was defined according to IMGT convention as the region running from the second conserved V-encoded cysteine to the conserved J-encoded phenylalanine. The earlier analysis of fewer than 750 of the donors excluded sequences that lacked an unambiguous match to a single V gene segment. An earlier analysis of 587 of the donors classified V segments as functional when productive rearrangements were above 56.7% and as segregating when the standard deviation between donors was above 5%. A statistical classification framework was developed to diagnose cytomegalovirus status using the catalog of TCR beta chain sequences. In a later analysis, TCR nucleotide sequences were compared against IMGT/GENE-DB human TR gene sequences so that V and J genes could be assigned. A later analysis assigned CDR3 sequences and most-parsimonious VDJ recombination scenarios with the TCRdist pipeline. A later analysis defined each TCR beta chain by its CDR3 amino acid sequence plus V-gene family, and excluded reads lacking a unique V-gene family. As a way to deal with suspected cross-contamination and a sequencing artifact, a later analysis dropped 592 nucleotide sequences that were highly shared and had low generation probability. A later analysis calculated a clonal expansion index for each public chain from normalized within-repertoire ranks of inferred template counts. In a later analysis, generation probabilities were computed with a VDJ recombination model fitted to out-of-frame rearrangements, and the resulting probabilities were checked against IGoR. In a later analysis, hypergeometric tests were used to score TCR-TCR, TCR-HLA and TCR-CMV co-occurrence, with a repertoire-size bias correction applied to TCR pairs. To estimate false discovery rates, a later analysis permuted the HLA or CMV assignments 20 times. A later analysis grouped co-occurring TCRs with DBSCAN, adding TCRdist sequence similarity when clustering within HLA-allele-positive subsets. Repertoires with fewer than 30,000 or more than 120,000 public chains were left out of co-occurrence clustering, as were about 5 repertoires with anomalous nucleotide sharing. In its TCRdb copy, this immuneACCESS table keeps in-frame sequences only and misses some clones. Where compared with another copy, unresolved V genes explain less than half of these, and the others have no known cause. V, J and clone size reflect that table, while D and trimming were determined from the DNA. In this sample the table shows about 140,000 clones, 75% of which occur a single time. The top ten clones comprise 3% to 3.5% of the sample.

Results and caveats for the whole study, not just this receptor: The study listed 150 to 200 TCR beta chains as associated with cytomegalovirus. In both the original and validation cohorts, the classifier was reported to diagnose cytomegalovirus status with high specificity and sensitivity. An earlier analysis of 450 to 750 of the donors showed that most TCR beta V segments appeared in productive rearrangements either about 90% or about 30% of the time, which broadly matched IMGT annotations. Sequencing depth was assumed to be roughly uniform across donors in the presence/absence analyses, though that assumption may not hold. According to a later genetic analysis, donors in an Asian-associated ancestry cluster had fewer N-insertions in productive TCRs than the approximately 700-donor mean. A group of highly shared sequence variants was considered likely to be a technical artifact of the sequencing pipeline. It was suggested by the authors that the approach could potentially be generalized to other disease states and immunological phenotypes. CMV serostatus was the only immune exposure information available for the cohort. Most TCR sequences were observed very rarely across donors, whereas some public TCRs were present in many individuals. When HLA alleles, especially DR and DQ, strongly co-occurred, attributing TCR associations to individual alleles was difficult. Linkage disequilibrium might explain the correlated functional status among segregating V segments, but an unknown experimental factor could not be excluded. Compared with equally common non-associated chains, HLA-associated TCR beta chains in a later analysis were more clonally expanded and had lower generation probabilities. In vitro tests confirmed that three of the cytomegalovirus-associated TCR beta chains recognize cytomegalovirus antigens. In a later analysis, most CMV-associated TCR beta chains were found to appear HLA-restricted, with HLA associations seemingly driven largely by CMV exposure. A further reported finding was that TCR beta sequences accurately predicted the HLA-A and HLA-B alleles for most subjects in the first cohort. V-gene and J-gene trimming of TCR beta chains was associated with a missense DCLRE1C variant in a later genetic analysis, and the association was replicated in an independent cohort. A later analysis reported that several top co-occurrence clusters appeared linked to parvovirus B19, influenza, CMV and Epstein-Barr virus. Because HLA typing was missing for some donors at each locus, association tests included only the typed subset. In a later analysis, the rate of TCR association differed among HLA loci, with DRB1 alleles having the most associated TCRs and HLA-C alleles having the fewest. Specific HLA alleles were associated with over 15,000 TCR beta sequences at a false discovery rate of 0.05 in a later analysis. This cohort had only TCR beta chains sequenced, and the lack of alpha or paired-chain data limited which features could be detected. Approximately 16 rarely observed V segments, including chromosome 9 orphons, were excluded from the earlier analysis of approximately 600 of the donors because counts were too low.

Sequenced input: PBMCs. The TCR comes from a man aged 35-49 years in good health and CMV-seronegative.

The CDR3 amino acid sequence is: CASSITAGEYDGYTF. The bases are TGTGCCAGTAGTATTACGGCAGGGGAGTATGATGGCTACACCTTC. The chain joins TRBV19 to TRBJ1-2; TRBD1 is perhaps the D gene, given 6 matching bases. The CDR3 sequence holds 15 residues, the cysteine and phenylalanine included. Only CDR3 DNA is held: 45 bases, read in frame from base 1. The germline V gene (reference sequence) gives CDR1 as LNHDA and CDR2 as SQIVND. Deletion took 3 bases off V and 6 bases off J, with a span of 17 bases between the germline ends. With the portions outside the CDR3 filled from the reference TRBV19 and TRBJ1-2 genes, the complete variable region becomes DGGITQSPKYLFRKEGQNVTLSCEQNLNHDAMYWYRQDPGQGLRLIYYSQIVNDFQKGDIAEGYSVSREKKESFPLTVTSAQKNPTAFYLCASSITAGEYDGYTFGSGTRLTVV.